This T cell receptor beta chain was retrieved from a study of T cell responses to AZD1222 COVID-19 vaccine. Trimming took off 5 bases at V and 1 base at J, with 11 bases between the two ends. Germline V gene lookup returns CDR1 SGHNT and CDR2 YENEEA. The CDR3 consists of 14 residues. This table comes from immunoSEQ multiplex PCR, and its TCRdb copy is limited to in-frame clones, with some not included. The data contain some 130,000 clones, about 89% of them seen just once; the ten biggest clones take up 9.5%. The chain employs TRBV11-3 and TRBJ1-1; D remains ambiguous. The source is an adult who received the AZD1222 COVID-19 vaccine. Sequences were derived from peripheral blood, sampled 28 days after the second AZD1222 dose. CDR3 coding DNA: TGTGCCAGCAGCCCCGGACTCACGAACACTGAAGCTTTCTTT. The encoded protein is CASSPGLTNTEAFF.